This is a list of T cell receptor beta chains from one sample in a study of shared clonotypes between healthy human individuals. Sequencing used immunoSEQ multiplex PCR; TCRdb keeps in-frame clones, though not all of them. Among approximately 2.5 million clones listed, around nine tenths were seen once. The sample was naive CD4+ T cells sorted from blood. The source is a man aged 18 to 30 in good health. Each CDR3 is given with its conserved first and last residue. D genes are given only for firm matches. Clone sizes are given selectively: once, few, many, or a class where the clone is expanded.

cdr3_nt: TGTGCCAGCAGCGCTGGGACTAGCGGCAGAGATACGCAGTATTTT
cdr3_aa: CASSAGTSGRDTQYF
clone_size: NA
d_call: TRBD2
j_call: TRBJ2-3
v_call: TRBV5-4

cdr3_nt: TGTGCCAGCAGCTTTGGGACTAGCGGGAGGTTGAACTACGAGCAGTACTTC
cdr3_aa: CASSFGTSGRLNYEQYF
clone_size: NA
d_call: TRBD2
j_call: TRBJ2-7
v_call: TRBV7-9

cdr3_nt: TGCAGTGCTCGTAGGGATGAGCAGTTCTTC
cdr3_aa: CSARRDEQFF
clone_size: NA
d_call: NA
j_call: TRBJ2-1
v_call: TRBV20-1

cdr3_nt: TGTGCCAGCAGCTTGGACCCCGGGGGCCAAGAGACCCAGTACTTC
cdr3_aa: CASSLDPGGQETQYF
clone_size: NA
d_call: NA
j_call: TRBJ2-5
v_call: TRBV7-2

cdr3_nt: TGTGCCAGCAGCTTACGCAGGGAGGGGAACACTGAAGCTTTCTTT
cdr3_aa: CASSLRREGNTEAFF
clone_size: NA
d_call: NA
j_call: TRBJ1-1
v_call: TRBV7-8

cdr3_nt: TGCGCCAGCAGCGCTGAGACAGGGGTGAACACTGAAGCTTTCTTT
cdr3_aa: CASSAETGVNTEAFF
clone_size: NA
d_call: TRBD1
j_call: TRBJ1-1
v_call: TRBV5-1

cdr3_nt: TGCAGCGTCGACCGCGGAGATAGGCACGAGCAGTACTTC
cdr3_aa: CSVDRGDRHEQYF
clone_size: NA
d_call: NA
j_call: TRBJ2-7
v_call: TRBV29-1

cdr3_nt: TGTGCAAGTCGCTTAGCCCCAAAAACAGTAGCCAAAAACATTCAGTACTTC
cdr3_aa: CASRLAPKTVAKNIQYF
clone_size: NA
d_call: NA
j_call: TRBJ2-4
v_call: TRBV12-2

cdr3_nt: TGTGCCAGTAGTATAGCGGTGAGCGGGAGTGAAGAGCAGTACTTC
cdr3_aa: CASSIAVSGSEEQYF
clone_size: NA
d_call: TRBD2
j_call: TRBJ2-7
v_call: TRBV19

cdr3_nt: TGCGCCAGCAGCTTGGTTGCGGCGTCCGGGCCCTACGAGCAGTACTTC
cdr3_aa: CASSLVAASGPYEQYF
clone_size: NA
d_call: NA
j_call: TRBJ2-7
v_call: TRBV5-1

cdr3_nt: TGTGCCAGCAGCGTCGGGACAGGGAAGCTACTCTCTGGAAACACCATATATTTT
cdr3_aa: CASSVGTGKLLSGNTIYF
clone_size: NA
d_call: TRBD1
j_call: TRBJ1-3
v_call: TRBV9

cdr3_nt: TGCGCCAGCAGCTTGGTCCCTAGCGGGGAGACCCAGTACTTC
cdr3_aa: CASSLVPSGETQYF
clone_size: NA
d_call: TRBD2
j_call: TRBJ2-5
v_call: TRBV5-1

cdr3_nt: TGTGCCTGGGGGCCCTCGGGGCGTACCGGCGAGACCCAGTACTTC
cdr3_aa: CAWGPSGRTGETQYF
clone_size: NA
d_call: NA
j_call: TRBJ2-5
v_call: TRBV30

cdr3_nt: TGTGCCAGCAGTTTCTTCGTCTCGGGGGCCAACGTCCTGACTTTC
cdr3_aa: CASSFFVSGANVLTF
clone_size: NA
d_call: NA
j_call: TRBJ2-6
v_call: TRBV27

cdr3_nt: TGCGCCAGCAGTTTACTAGCGGGGGACGAGCAGTACTTC
cdr3_aa: CASSLLAGDEQYF
clone_size: NA
d_call: TRBD2
j_call: TRBJ2-7
v_call: TRBV10-2

cdr3_nt: TGTGCCAGCACCCCAGGGGCGGGGGGGTCCTACGAGCAGTACTTC
cdr3_aa: CASTPGAGGSYEQYF
clone_size: once
d_call: TRBD2
j_call: TRBJ2-7
v_call: TRBV5-4

cdr3_nt: TGTGCCAGCACCGCGGACTGGGCCACCTACGAGCAGTACTTC
cdr3_aa: CASTADWATYEQYF
clone_size: NA
d_call: NA
j_call: TRBJ2-7
v_call: TRBV28

cdr3_nt: TGCGCCAGCAGCTTGGATGGTCGGGCACCCTACAATGAGCAGTTCTTC
cdr3_aa: CASSLDGRAPYNEQFF
clone_size: NA
d_call: NA
j_call: TRBJ2-1
v_call: TRBV5-1

cdr3_nt: TGCGCCAGCTCTACAGGGAACTCGGACACTGAAGCTTTCTTT
cdr3_aa: CASSTGNSDTEAFF
clone_size: NA
d_call: NA
j_call: TRBJ1-1
v_call: TRBV10-1

cdr3_nt: TGTGCCAGCAGCTCGGACCTTTACGAGCAGTACTTC
cdr3_aa: CASSSDLYEQYF
clone_size: NA
d_call: NA
j_call: TRBJ2-7
v_call: TRBV7-2

cdr3_nt: TGTGCCAGCAGTTTATCGACAGGGGGAAATTACCATGAAGCTTTCTTT
cdr3_aa: CASSLSTGGNYHEAFF
clone_size: NA
d_call: TRBD1
j_call: TRBJ1-1
v_call: TRBV27

cdr3_nt: TGTGCCAGTAGGAACAGGGGGGACTCTTCTAACTATGGCTACACCTTC
cdr3_aa: CASRNRGDSSNYGYTF
clone_size: NA
d_call: TRBD1
j_call: TRBJ1-2
v_call: TRBV19

cdr3_nt: TGTGCCAGCAGCACGGGACTAGCGGGAGCCGAGCAGTACTTC
cdr3_aa: CASSTGLAGAEQYF
clone_size: once
d_call: TRBD2
j_call: TRBJ2-7
v_call: TRBV7-2

cdr3_nt: TGTGCCAGCAGAGGGGATAAGGGGGTTACGCAGTATTTT
cdr3_aa: CASRGDKGVTQYF
clone_size: NA
d_call: NA
j_call: TRBJ2-3
v_call: TRBV6-1

cdr3_nt: TGCAGCGTTGAGGTTCCAGGCTCCTACGAGCAGTACTTC
cdr3_aa: CSVEVPGSYEQYF
clone_size: NA
d_call: NA
j_call: TRBJ2-7
v_call: TRBV29-1

cdr3_nt: TGCGCCAGCAGACGGCCACGACACCCAACCTACGAGCAGTACTTC
cdr3_aa: CASRRPRHPTYEQYF
clone_size: NA
d_call: NA
j_call: TRBJ2-7
v_call: TRBV23-1

cdr3_nt: TGTGCCAGCAGTGAATCGGGGGATCCCTGTGGCTACACCTTC
cdr3_aa: CASSESGDPCGYTF
clone_size: NA
d_call: NA
j_call: TRBJ1-2
v_call: TRBV25-1

cdr3_nt: TGTGCCACCAGTACCGTTACAGGGGGCACCGGGGAGCTGTTTTTT
cdr3_aa: CATSTVTGGTGELFF
clone_size: NA
d_call: TRBD1
j_call: TRBJ2-2
v_call: TRBV15

cdr3_nt: TGCAGCGTTGATTCCGGGGATAATAATGAAAAACTGTTTTTT
cdr3_aa: CSVDSGDNNEKLFF
clone_size: NA
d_call: NA
j_call: TRBJ1-4
v_call: TRBV29-1

cdr3_nt: TGCGCCAGCAGCTTGATCCAGGGAGTCTCTGGGGCCAACGTCCTGACTTTC
cdr3_aa: CASSLIQGVSGANVLTF
clone_size: NA
d_call: NA
j_call: TRBJ2-6
v_call: TRBV5-1

cdr3_nt: TGCGCCAGCAGCCTTACTGGGACAGGGGTGTACAATGAGCAGTTCTTC
cdr3_aa: CASSLTGTGVYNEQFF
clone_size: once
d_call: TRBD1
j_call: TRBJ2-1
v_call: TRBV5-1

cdr3_nt: TGCAGTGCAAGGGATAACTACGAGCAGTACTTC
cdr3_aa: CSARDNYEQYF
clone_size: NA
d_call: NA
j_call: TRBJ2-7
v_call: TRBV20-1

cdr3_nt: TGCGCCAGCAGTGCTCGGGATAATAACTATGGCTACACCTTC
cdr3_aa: CASSARDNNYGYTF
clone_size: NA
d_call: NA
j_call: TRBJ1-2
v_call: TRBV10-2

cdr3_nt: TGCGCCAGCAGCAAGCTTCAAGCGGGCCTTAGCACAGATACGCAGTATTTT
cdr3_aa: CASSKLQAGLSTDTQYF
clone_size: once
d_call: NA
j_call: TRBJ2-3
v_call: TRBV4-1

cdr3_nt: TGCGCCAGCAGCGTGCAAGACACCGGGGAGCTGTTTTTT
cdr3_aa: CASSVQDTGELFF
clone_size: NA
d_call: NA
j_call: TRBJ2-2
v_call: TRBV5-1

cdr3_nt: TGTGCCAGCTCACCGGGGAGACAGACTTACGAGCAGTACTTC
cdr3_aa: CASSPGRQTYEQYF
clone_size: NA
d_call: NA
j_call: TRBJ2-7
v_call: TRBV18

cdr3_nt: TGCAGCGTCCAAGGGACTACAACAGGGTATGAGCAGTTCTTC
cdr3_aa: CSVQGTTTGYEQFF
clone_size: NA
d_call: NA
j_call: TRBJ2-1
v_call: TRBV29-1